These 24 T cell receptor beta chains came from one sample sequenced in a study of patients and donors after allogeneic stem cell transplantation. TCRdb reanalysed the RT-PCR reads using MiXCR and keeps one entry per CDR3 protein. Here the sample spans some 880,000 distinct CDR3 sequences, approximately 19% being singletons. Sample: blood, either unsorted or a sorted T cell fraction (not recorded which). The receptors were gathered from a human donor who was either an allogeneic HSCT recipient or a stem cell or donor lymphocyte infusion donor (not recorded which). It is not recorded whose cells these are; they may come from a transplant donor.

CDR3 DNA: TGCAGTGCTAGAGTTGGTGGGGGGAGCAACTATGGCTACACCTTC. This sequence encodes CSARVGGGSNYGYTF. This chain uses TRBV20-1 with TRBJ1-2; perhaps TRBD1 as D (5 bases). The CDR3 length is 15 residues. The germline V gene encodes CDR1 DFQATT and CDR2 SNEGSKA (reference sequence). V lost 1 base to trimming and J lost 2 bases, with 14 bases between them.

This clonotype was observed a few times. The chain carries TRBV2 and TRBJ2-5; 10 nucleotides match TRBD2. The CDR3 length is 14 residues. Germline V gives CDR1 SNHLY, CDR2 FYNNEI. The V segment lost 5 bases and the J segment 6 bases; nucleotides outside the gene matches: 6. Here the CDR3 DNA reads TGTGCCAGCAGTAGCGGGGGGGCCCTTCAGACCCAGTACTTC. It translates to CASSSGGALQTQYF.

The CDR3 spells CASSAGTSGDEQFF. CDR3 bases: TGCGCCAGCAGCGCCGGGACTAGCGGGGATGAGCAGTTCTTC. The gene calls are TRBV4-1 and TRBJ2-1; 13 bases agree with TRBD2. The trim removed 5 bases at V and 8 bases at J, leaving 3 bases unmatched. Germline V CDR1 and CDR2: MGHRA, YSYEKL. This CDR3 has 14 residues.

CDR3 DNA sequence: TGCGCCAGCAGCTCCCCGGGACAGCCTACAGATACGCAGTATTTT. Its translation: CASSSPGQPTDTQYF. The rearrangement joins TRBV5-1 to TRBJ2-3; 7 bases line up with TRBD1. The CDR3 spans 15 residues. The trim removed 3 bases at V and 3 bases at J, leaving 7 bases unmatched. The germline V gene encodes CDR1 SGHRS and CDR2 YFSETQ.

The chain joins TRBV7-3 to TRBJ2-1; D call uncertain. CDR3 size: 13 residues. Germline lookup yields CDR1 SGHTA and CDR2 FQGTGA. V was pared by 5 bases and J by 6 bases, with 11 bases between. This CDR3 is CASSPGSSNEQFF. The CDR3 coding sequence is TGTGCCAGCAGCCCCGGTAGTTCCAATGAGCAGTTCTTC. The full variable domain, rest sourced from reference TRBV7-3 and TRBJ2-1, is GAGVSQTPSNKVTEKGKYVELRCDPISGHTALYWYRQSLGQGPEFLIYFQGTGAADDSGLPNDRFFAVRPEGSVSTLKIQRTERGDSAVYLCASSPGSSNEQFFGPGTRLTVL.

The table lists this clonotype with a few counts. The J gene is TRBJ2-3, the V gene TRBV27, with D possibly being TRBD2 (6 bases). Germline lookup yields CDR1 MNHEY and CDR2 SMNVEV (reference sequence). There are 16 residues in the CDR3. Deletions cut 5 bases from V and 4 bases from J, with 19 bases between. CDR3 sequence: CASSDLSTSRADTQYF. CDR3 DNA sequence: TGTGCCAGCAGTGACTTATCGACTAGTAGGGCAGATACGCAGTATTTT.

The chain is built from TRBV6-2 or TRBV6-3 and TRBJ1-1; D call uncertain. V was pared by 10 bases and J by 6 bases, with 15 bases between. This CDR3 is 12 amino acids long. Germline assignment: CDR1 MNHEY and CDR2 SVGEGT. CDR3 sequence reads: CATSTPVAEAFF. The CDR3, as DNA: TGTGCCACCTCGACCCCGGTGGCTGAAGCTTTCTTT.

In DNA form, the CDR3 reads TGTGCCAGCAAACGGACAGGGGGAGAAAATCAGCCCCAGCATTTT. Protein: CASKRTGGENQPQHF. This chain uses TRBV6-2 or TRBV6-3 with TRBJ1-5; 10 nucleotides line up with TRBD1. The V and J ends lost 7 bases and 4 bases, in that order; junction bases with no gene match: 7. This CDR3 comprises 15 residues. In germline, CDR1 is MNHEY, CDR2 SVGEGT.

The chain links TRBV5-1 to TRBJ2-2; possibly TRBD1 for D (5 bases). Trimming took 0 bases from V and 2 from J, leaving 11 bases between them. CDR3 length: 16 amino acids. Germline V lookup: CDR1 SGHRS, CDR2 YFSETQ. DNA for the CDR3: TGCGCCAGCAGCTTGGTACCAGGGTCAAACACCGGGGAGCTGTTTTTT. Its translation is CASSLVPGSNTGELFF.

The rearrangement links TRBV7-2 to TRBJ2-7; D unresolved. Trimming removed 5 bases at V and 4 bases at J, with 18 bases between. CDR1 SGHTA and CDR2 FQGNSA come from the germline V gene. CDR3 length: 15 amino acids. This CDR3 is CASSAIPQVSYEQYF. DNA for the CDR3: TGTGCCAGCAGCGCCATTCCCCAGGTATCTTACGAGCAGTACTTC.

This clonotype appeared a few times. V gene TRBV29-1 combines with J gene TRBJ2-2; D is uncertain. Looked up from germline, CDR1 is SQVTM and CDR2 is ANQGSEA. The germline V and J ends were trimmed by 5 bases and 5 bases, with 9 bases remaining between them. This CDR3 has 12 residues. Written as DNA, the CDR3 is TGCAGCGTTAGAGACGTGACCGGGGAGCTGTTTTTT. Encoded protein: CSVRDVTGELFF.

The genes are TRBV2 and TRBJ1-6, with D possibly being TRBD1 (6 bases). CDR1 and CDR2 (germline): SNHLY, FYNNEI. Trimming removed 6 bases from V and 5 bases from J, with 14 bases in between. The length of the CDR3 is 15 residues. CDR3 in amino acids: CASRKTGSDNSPLHF. Here the CDR3 DNA reads TGTGCCAGCAGGAAAACAGGGTCCGATAATTCACCCCTCCACTTT.

The chain joins TRBV5-4 to TRBJ2-1; possibly TRBD1 for D (6 bases). The CDR3 runs 14 residues. The V and J ends lost 9 bases and 0 bases respectively, with 13 bases between them. Germline V gene lookup returns CDR1 SGHNT and CDR2 YYREEE (reference sequence). This CDR3 is CATGTGRSYNEQFF. CDR3 bases: TGTGCCACCGGAACAGGGCGCTCCTACAATGAGCAGTTCTTC.

This clonotype has ten or more counts. The chain is built from TRBV6-1 and TRBJ1-2; D unresolved. CDR1 MNHNS and CDR2 SASEGT come from the germline V gene. CDR3 length: 14 residues. V was pared by 3 bases and J by 9 bases, with 17 bases between. The CDR3 nucleotides read TGTGCCAGCAGTGATTCCGGACTCCCATATCGCTACACCTTC. It encodes CASSDSGLPYRYTF.

V and J are TRBV11-2 and TRBJ1-1, with TRBD1 as a possible D gene (6 bases). The germline gives CDR1 SGHAT, CDR2 FQNNGV. The germline V and J ends were trimmed by 5 bases and 5 bases, with 12 bases remaining between them. The CDR3 has 13 amino acids. The CDR3 spells CASSRRTGTEAFF. The CDR3 region has the DNA TGTGCCAGCAGCCGGCGAACAGGGACTGAAGCTTTCTTT.

This clonotype was observed many times. The germline gene is not matched at one end of the junction; a read error may be the cause. The rearrangement links TRBV20-1 to TRBJ2-3, with D perhaps matching TRBD2 (6 bases). From germline, CDR1 is DFQATT and CDR2 SNEGSKA (reference sequence). This CDR3 comprises 15 residues. The CDR3 sequence is CSARGGAGSTDTQYF. CDR3 nucleotides: TGCAGTGCCAGAGGAGGGGCAGGATCCACAGATACGCAGTATTTT.

This clonotype showed up just a few times. This chain uses TRBV5-1 with TRBJ2-2; TRBD1 might be the D (6 bases). Germline V gene sequence: CDR1 SGHRS, CDR2 YFSETQ. V dropped 7 bases and J dropped 4 bases, with 17 bases sitting between them. The CDR3 consists of 15 residues. For the CDR3, the DNA is TGCGCCAGCGGCCTCGGGACACCGGTCACCGGGGAGCTGTTTTTT. This sequence encodes CASGLGTPVTGELFF.

The sample holds many counts of this clonotype. The gene calls are TRBV4-1 and TRBJ1-1; D call uncertain. Germline values: CDR1 MGHRA, CDR2 YSYEKL. V was trimmed by 1 base and J by 0 bases, leaving 9 bases between them. CDR3 length: 15 amino acids. The CDR3: CASSQGIVLNTEAFF. The DNA of the CDR3 is TGCGCCAGCAGCCAAGGGATCGTCCTGAACACTGAAGCTTTCTTT.

This rearrangement joins TRBV5-1 to TRBJ2-5, with D perhaps TRBD2 (5 bases). CDR1 and CDR2 (germline): SGHRS, YFSETQ. With 7 bases removed from V and 5 bases from J, the gap between germline ends came to 18 bases. The CDR3 sequence is 14 residues long. The CDR3 loop reads CASAFGSSRETQYF. DNA of the CDR3: TGCGCCAGCGCCTTTGGGTCTAGCCGGGAGACCCAGTACTTC.

This clonotype was seen only once. CDR3 in DNA: TGTGCCTGGAGGCTAGCAGGGAGCTCCTATAATTCACCCCTCCACTTT. As protein: CAWRLAGSSYNSPLHF. This rearrangement joins TRBV30 to TRBJ1-6, with D tentatively TRBD1 (5 bases). Germline V gives CDR1 GTSNPN, CDR2 SVGIG (reference sequence). Trimming took off 3 bases at V and 0 bases at J, with 12 bases between the two ends. The CDR3 spans 16 residues.

This clonotype occurred a few times. The chain is built from TRBV7-2 and TRBJ2-5; TRBD1 agrees at 11 bases. CDR3 length: 16 residues. CDR1 and CDR2 (germline): SGHTA, FQGNSA. V was clipped by 3 bases and J by 3 bases; unmatched bases: 6. CDR3 residues: CASSLGPGQGEETQYF. CDR3 DNA sequence: TGTGCCAGCAGCTTGGGACCGGGACAGGGGGAAGAGACCCAGTACTTC.

The gene calls are TRBV7-3 and TRBJ2-1; perhaps D is TRBD1 or TRBD2 (6 bases each). V lost 4 bases and J 2 bases, leaving 12 bases between the germline ends. In germline, CDR1 is SGHTA, CDR2 FQGTGA. The CDR3 is made up of 15 amino acids. The CDR3 here is CASSSERGAYNEQFF. CDR3 in DNA: TGTGCCAGCAGCTCGGAGAGGGGGGCCTACAATGAGCAGTTCTTC.

This clonotype was detected a few times. The chain uses TRBV20-1 and TRBJ2-7; D gene ambiguous. CDR3 size: 13 residues. V lost 5 bases and J 5 bases, leaving 16 bases between the germline ends. The germline gives CDR1 DFQATT, CDR2 SNEGSKA (reference sequence). The CDR3 spells CSASSLGSHEQYF. CDR3 DNA sequence: TGCAGTGCTTCAAGTCTAGGGTCCCACGAGCAGTACTTC.

This clonotype was observed a handful of times. The genes are TRBV20-1 and TRBJ2-3; TRBD1 is a possible D gene (6 bases). The germline CDR1 and CDR2 sequences are DFQATT and SNEGSKA (reference sequence). The CDR3 sequence is 15 residues long. Trimming cost V 4 bases and J 0 bases, with 14 bases left between them. The CDR3 DNA reads as TGCAGTGCTAAACAGGGATCATCTAGCACAGATACGCAGTATTTT. Its protein product is CSAKQGSSSTDTQYF.